The next 22 T cell receptor beta chains were all read from a single sample in a study of naive and memory T cell subsets. The beta constant-region primer was an equimolar mix of two oligonucleotides covering TRBC1 and TRBC2. From the UMI-ligation and nested PCR reads, TCRdb called clonotypes with MiXCR, one entry per CDR3 protein. In the table there are under 100,000 distinct CDR3 sequences, 7% of which are singletons. Input material: central memory CD4+ T cells from blood. The source is a human donor in good health.

This clonotype was recorded at least ten times. This CDR3 is CASGSDTTEAFF. The CDR3 nucleotides are TGTGCCAGCGGGTCGGATACTACTGAAGCTTTCTTT. The genes are TRBV3-1 and TRBJ1-1; D is ambiguous. Germline V CDR1 and CDR2: LGHDT, YNNKEL (reference sequence). The CDR3 extends over 12 amino acids. Trimming left V 8 bases short and J 5 bases short, with 12 bases between.

Many counts were recorded for this clonotype. The rearrangement joins TRBV12-3 or TRBV12-4 to TRBJ1-1; the D is unclear. V lost 6 bases and J lost 0, with 8 bases in between. This CDR3 comprises 13 residues. CDR3 nucleotides: TGTGCCAGCAGGTTGACGGTGAACACTGAAGCTTTCTTT. Translated: CASRLTVNTEAFF.

The chain combines TRBV12-3 or TRBV12-4 with TRBJ2-1; 14 nucleotides agree with TRBD2. Germline trimming cut 5 bases from V and 10 bases from J; bases unmatched to any gene: 10. The CDR3 has 16 residues. The DNA of the CDR3 is TGTGCCAGCAGTCATACCGGGACTAGCGGGAGAGGAGAGCAGTTCTTC. This translates into CASSHTGTSGRGEQFF.

The J gene is TRBJ2-4, the V gene TRBV6-1; 7 nucleotides line up with TRBD1. Per the germline V gene, CDR1 is MNHNS and CDR2 is SASEGT. This CDR3 contains 18 residues. V was clipped by 6 bases and J by 0 bases; unmatched bases: 14. CDR3 in DNA: TGTGCCAGCAGGACAGGACAGGAGACCGAAATAGCCAAAAACATTCAGTACTTC. Its protein product is CASRTGQETEIAKNIQYF.

CDR3 protein: CASSPTSGYEQYF. CDR3 coding DNA: TGTGCCAGCTCACCTACTAGCGGCTACGAGCAGTACTTC. The rearrangement links TRBV18 to TRBJ2-7, with TRBD2 matching over 8 bases. There are 13 residues in the CDR3. Losses at the gene ends were 3 bases for V and 3 bases for J; bases not matched to a gene: 1. Looked up from germline, CDR1 is KGHSH and CDR2 is LQKENI. Full variable domain (missing parts from reference TRBV18 and TRBJ2-7): NAGVMQNPRHLVRRRGQEARLRCSPMKGHSHVYWYRQLPEEGLKFMVYLQKENIIDESGMPKERFSAEFPKEGPSILRIQQVVRGDSAAYFCASSPTSGYEQYFGPGTRLTVT.

This clonotype was recorded many times. The chain couples TRBV15 to TRBJ1-2; 12 nucleotides agree with TRBD1. The trim removed 3 bases at V and 6 bases at J, leaving 11 bases unmatched. This CDR3 region has 17 residues. Germline CDR1 LNHNV, CDR2 YYDKDF (reference sequence). CDR3: CATSSNSPGQGAHGYTF. The CDR3 DNA is TGTGCCACCAGCAGCAATTCCCCGGGACAGGGGGCACATGGCTACACCTTC.

V and J are TRBV28 and TRBJ1-2; TRBD1 matches 7 bases. Per germline, CDR1 MDHEN and CDR2 SYDVKM. With V trimmed by 6 bases and J by 0 bases, 7 bases remained unmatched. The CDR3 contains 15 residues. CDR3: CASRGSGTANYGYTF. In nucleotides, the CDR3 is TGTGCCAGCAGAGGATCCGGGACAGCTAACTATGGCTACACCTTC.

This clonotype was found many times. The rearrangement uses TRBV10-3 and TRBJ2-7; TRBD2 aligns across 8 bases. The V and J ends lost 2 bases and 2 bases, in that order; junction bases with no gene match: 8. Germline V gene sequence: CDR1 ENHRY, CDR2 SYGVKD. The CDR3 loop spans 16 amino acids. CDR3 DNA sequence: TGTGCCATCAGTGAGACAACTAGCGGAGCTCCCTACGAGCAGTACTTC. Its translation: CAISETTSGAPYEQYF.

This clonotype was observed a few times. This chain uses TRBV7-9 with TRBJ1-5, with a possible D match to TRBD1 (6 bases). This CDR3 spans 19 amino acids. Trimming shortened V by 2 bases and J by 5 bases, and 25 bases separated the two germline ends. CDR1 is SEHNR and CDR2 is FQNEAQ in the germline V gene (reference sequence). The CDR3 reads CASSLSALQGRNMDQPQHF. As DNA, the CDR3 is TGTGCCAGCAGCTTATCGGCTCTGCAGGGGAGGAATATGGATCAGCCCCAGCATTTT.

This clonotype was found many times. The V call is TRBV27, the J call TRBJ1-4; the match to TRBD1 covers 9 bases. V gave up 5 bases and J gave up 8 bases; unmatched junction bases: 9. CDR1 is MNHEY and CDR2 is SMNVEV in the germline V gene (reference sequence). CDR3 length equals 15 residues. The CDR3 nucleotides read TGTGCCAGCAGTGCCTTGACAGGGGGGAAGGAAAAACTGTTTTTT. Translated, it gives CASSALTGGKEKLFF.

Many counts were recorded for this clonotype. The chain recombines TRBV6-2 or TRBV6-3 with TRBJ2-1; 12 nucleotides line up with TRBD1. The germline gives CDR1 MNHEY, CDR2 SVGEGT. The CDR3 contains 20 residues. V gave up 6 bases and J gave up 4 bases; unmatched junction bases: 19. In nucleotides, the CDR3 is TGTGCCAGCAGCGACTTCCGGGACAGGGGGCTCAGCGGGGTATACAATGAGCAGTTCTTC. It translates to CASSDFRDRGLSGVYNEQFF.

This chain links TRBV3-1 with TRBJ2-2, with D possibly matching TRBD2 (6 bases). V lost 1 base, J lost 3 bases, and 15 bases lay in between. CDR3 length: 17 amino acids. Germline V gives CDR1 LGHDT, CDR2 YNNKEL (reference sequence). The CDR3 nucleotides are TGTGCCAGCAGCCAAGTAGCCCGGAGGGAGGACACCGGGGAGCTGTTTTTT. It specifies CASSQVARREDTGELFF.

Many counts were recorded for this clonotype. The V gene is TRBV7-3, the J gene TRBJ2-7, with a weak D call TRBD1 (7 bases). Trimming removed 2 bases from V and 5 bases from J, with 16 bases in between. The CDR3 covers 15 residues. CDR1 and CDR2 from the germline V gene are SGHTA and FQGTGA. DNA of the CDR3: TGTGCCAGCAGCTTATTGGCGGGACAGATCCACGAGCAGTACTTC. This gives the protein CASSLLAGQIHEQYF. Using reference TRBV7-3 and TRBJ2-7 for the parts outside the CDR3, the full variable domain is GAGVSQTPSNKVTEKGKYVELRCDPISGHTALYWYRQSLGQGPEFLIYFQGTGAADDSGLPNDRFFAVRPEGSVSTLKIQRTERGDSAVYLCASSLLAGQIHEQYFGPGTRLTVT.

Ten or more counts support this clonotype. The J gene is TRBJ1-2, the V gene TRBV3-1; D gene ambiguous. The CDR3 sequence is 13 residues long. In germline, CDR1 is LGHDT, CDR2 YNNKEL (reference sequence). V shed 3 bases and J shed 2 bases, with 7 bases lying between them. CDR3 sequence: CASSHQGNYGYTF. The CDR3 DNA reads TGTGCCAGCAGCCACCAAGGGAACTATGGCTACACCTTC.

Many counts were recorded for this clonotype. This chain links TRBV18 with TRBJ1-2, with 7 nucleotides matching TRBD1. The V and J ends lost 1 base and 8 bases, in that order; junction bases with no gene match: 4. Germline CDR1 is KGHSH and CDR2 is LQKENI. The CDR3 is 13 residues long. In DNA form, the CDR3 reads TGTGCCAGCTCACCACAGACAGGGAGAGGCTACACCTTC. Residues: CASSPQTGRGYTF. The variable domain in full, completed from reference TRBV18 and TRBJ1-2, reads NAGVMQNPRHLVRRRGQEARLRCSPMKGHSHVYWYRQLPEEGLKFMVYLQKENIIDESGMPKERFSAEFPKEGPSILRIQQVVRGDSAAYFCASSPQTGRGYTFGSGTRLTVV.

This clonotype was seen repeatedly, ten times or more. The CDR3, as DNA: TGTGCCAGCAGTTACTTGGCGGGGGCTAGCACAGATACGCAGTATTTT. Translated: CASSYLAGASTDTQYF. The rearrangement uses TRBV6-2 or TRBV6-3 and TRBJ2-3; TRBD2 is a possible D gene (7 bases). V was pared by 1 base and J by 0 bases, with 11 bases between. Germline CDR1 MNHEY, CDR2 SVGEGT. The CDR3 has 16 residues.

The J gene is TRBJ2-3, the V gene TRBV6-2 or TRBV6-3, with 8 nucleotides matching TRBD2. The CDR3 loop spans 16 amino acids. Germline values: CDR1 MNHEY, CDR2 SVGEGT. J gave up 2 bases and V 0 bases, and 4 bases lay outside the gene matches. DNA for the CDR3: TGTGCCAGCAGTTACTCCTCGACTAGCGCCACAGATACGCAGTATTTT. Its protein product is CASSYSSTSATDTQYF.

This clonotype was counted a few times. The chain joins TRBV28 to TRBJ2-3; 7 bases are shared with TRBD2. The CDR3 has 15 residues. V gave up 8 bases and J gave up 6 bases; unmatched junction bases: 14. Looked up from germline, CDR1 is MDHEN and CDR2 is SYDVKM. The CDR3 region is CASRTGGSGRDTQYF. The DNA for the CDR3 is TGTGCCAGCCGCACGGGGGGAAGCGGACGGGATACGCAGTATTTT.

This clonotype came up many times. The chain uses TRBV5-1 and TRBJ2-1, with D perhaps TRBD2 (5 bases). Deletions cut 3 bases from V and 5 bases from J, with 18 bases between. The CDR3 consists of 16 residues. Germline V lookup: CDR1 SGHRS, CDR2 YFSETQ. CDR3 protein: CASSYESGRVNNEQFF. CDR3 nucleotide sequence: TGCGCCAGCAGCTACGAGAGCGGTAGAGTAAACAATGAGCAGTTCTTC.

This clonotype occurred many times. J is TRBJ1-1 and V is TRBV3-1, with D hard to call. The CDR3 covers 14 residues. The germline CDR1 and CDR2 sequences are LGHDT and YNNKEL (reference sequence). V was pared by 3 bases and J by 0 bases, with 8 bases between. The CDR3 nucleotides read TGTGCCAGCAGCCAGCTTCAGCTGAACACTGAAGCTTTCTTT. Protein sequence: CASSQLQLNTEAFF. The variable domain in full, completed from reference TRBV3-1 and TRBJ1-1, reads DTAVSQTPKYLVTQMGNDKSIKCEQNLGHDTMYWYKQDSKKFLKIMFSYNNKELIINETVPNRFSPKSPDKAHLNLHINSLELGDSAVYFCASSQLQLNTEAFFGQGTRLTVV.

This clonotype has at least ten counts. The chain carries TRBV18 and TRBJ1-1; 8 bases are shared with TRBD1. Per germline, CDR1 KGHSH and CDR2 LQKENI. Trimming cost V 3 bases and J 8 bases; bases outside gene matches: 5. This CDR3 contains 13 residues. The CDR3 sequence: CASSPDGQGEAFF. The CDR3 nucleotides are TGTGCCAGCTCACCTGACGGACAGGGAGAAGCTTTCTTT.

The chain combines TRBV27 with TRBJ2-2; D unclear. The CDR3 has 12 amino acids. V lost 6 bases and J 10 bases, leaving 12 bases between the germline ends. The V gene's germline CDR1 is MNHEY and CDR2 SMNVEV (reference sequence). CDR3 sequence: CASSSPLSELFF. The CDR3 coding sequence is TGTGCCAGCAGCTCTCCGTTATCGGAGCTGTTTTTT.